Following are 4 T cell receptor beta chains from one sample sequenced in a study of T cell changes during pregnancy in multiple sclerosis. The assay was immunoSEQ multiplex PCR, and TCRdb's table has in-frame clones only and misses some. The sample has 90,000 to 95,000 clones, roughly 93% seen once. Sequences were derived from peripheral blood, sampled in the third trimester of pregnancy. All receptors derive from a female donor with multiple sclerosis, enrolled in a pregnancy study.

This chain joins TRBV19 and TRBJ2-1, with 7 bases aligning to TRBD1. J was trimmed by 0 bases and V by 4 bases; bases with no gene match: 3. Germline V gene lookup returns CDR1 LNHDA and CDR2 SQIVND (reference sequence). The CDR3 length is 15 residues. The CDR3 here is CASSRGQNSYNEQFF. The CDR3 nucleotides read TGTGCCAGTAGTAGGGGACAGAACTCCTACAATGAGCAGTTCTTC.

The chain links TRBV7-9 to TRBJ2-1; TRBD2 matches 9 bases. V shed 1 base, J shed 7 bases, and the junction held 8 bases outside the gene matches. From germline, CDR1 is SEHNR and CDR2 FQNEAQ (reference sequence). The CDR3 has 16 residues. The CDR3, as DNA: TGTGCCAGCAGCTTAGGGGCGGGAGGGCCCCGGAATGAGCAGTTCTTC. Translation: CASSLGAGGPRNEQFF.

The chain carries TRBV7-2 and TRBJ2-5; TRBD2 matches at 10 bases. CDR1 and CDR2 from the germline V gene are SGHTA and FQGNSA. After removal of 7 bases from V and 5 bases from J, the junction contained 16 bases not matched to a gene. The CDR3 contains 17 residues. The CDR3 loop is CASTMALSGRARETQYF. The CDR3 DNA follows: TGTGCCAGCACCATGGCCCTGAGCGGGAGGGCCCGGGAGACCCAGTACTTC.

This chain links TRBV7-2 with TRBJ2-1, with 11 positions matching TRBD2. CDR3 size: 15 residues. V lost 2 bases, J lost 9 bases, and 6 bases stayed unmatched. Germline CDR1 SGHTA, CDR2 FQGNSA. The CDR3 is CASSLRTSGRVEQFF. Written as DNA, the CDR3 is TGTGCCAGCAGCTTACGTACTAGCGGGAGAGTTGAGCAGTTCTTC.